Listed below are T cell receptor beta chains from one sample, sequenced in a study of blood T cells in healthy people across ages. From the 5' RACE reads, TCRdb called clonotypes with MiXCR, one entry per CDR3 protein. The sample yields 600,000 to 800,000 distinct CDR3 sequences, approximately 52% seen once. Sequencing was carried out using blood. These receptors were taken from an elderly woman in good health. Both conserved end residues are part of each CDR3. Not every row has a clone size; where given, it reads once, few, many or a size class.

j_call clone_size v_call cdr3_aa
TRBJ2-3 few TRBV5-5 CASSLGPPWNTQYF
TRBJ1-1 few TRBV6-2/TRBV6-3 CASSQGFEAFF
TRBJ2-3 NA TRBV24-1 CATSDRPGLAGVRVTDTQYF
TRBJ1-4 few TRBV12-3/TRBV12-4 CASSWTSHSATNEKLFF
NA NA TRBV21-1 CASSSPPGETQYF
TRBJ2-3 NA TRBV12-3/TRBV12-4 CASSVSRGDTQYF
TRBJ2-3 NA TRBV20-1 CSVRRGSGSSTDTQYF
TRBJ2-5 NA TRBV10-3 CAISARGGGSSYNEQYF
TRBJ2-4 NA TRBV4-1 CASSQGPDLAKNIQYF
TRBJ2-2 few TRBV6-2/TRBV6-3 CASSYAPLAGVTGELFF
TRBJ1-5 NA TRBV6-2/TRBV6-3 CASRGRGRIGNQPQHF
TRBJ2-6 NA TRBV4-2 CASTHSPGANVLTF
TRBJ1-1 NA TRBV5-6 CASSPRAHVNTEAFF
TRBJ1-2 NA TRBV4-1 CASSQDGGYGYTF
TRBJ2-3 NA TRBV4-1 CASSQDRAELSTDTQYF
TRBJ2-3 NA TRBV6-6 CASSYADSTDTRYF
TRBJ2-3 NA TRBV6-2/TRBV6-3 CASSNRLAPDTQYF
TRBJ1-6 few TRBV9 CASSLGRYHSPLHF
TRBJ2-1 many TRBV7-9 CASSLSGSAYNEQFF
NA NA TRBV6-6 CASSLRDRAYNEQYF
TRBJ2-1 NA TRBV20-1 CSARQSAGAYNEQFF
TRBJ2-3 NA TRBV14 CASSQGSTIDTQYF
TRBJ1-2 NA TRBV28 CASSNPDREGSYTF
TRBJ2-1 once TRBV24-1 CATGLGGASEQFF
TRBJ2-5 few TRBV11-2 CASSLGTSGGQETQYF
TRBJ2-3 NA TRBV9 CASSARGSSTDTQYF
TRBJ2-5 once TRBV7-9 CAGSQSSSFHSYF
TRBJ1-2 NA TRBV15 CATRAPGSSWGNYGYTF
TRBJ2-3 NA TRBV3-1 CASSQGPGTDTQYF
TRBJ2-5 once TRBV6-5 CASSYSIGGQETQYF
TRBJ1-4 NA TRBV7-9 CASSLQGLGEKLFF
TRBJ2-5 once TRBV6-1 CASSEEVAVQETQYF
TRBJ2-2 NA TRBV25-1 CASLTTNTGELFF
TRBJ2-2 once TRBV5-4 CASSVLLAGGNTGELFF
TRBJ2-1 few TRBV7-8 CASSFQLNEQFF
TRBJ2-5 few TRBV9 CASSGQSQETQYF
TRBJ1-5 NA TRBV5-1 CASSPGTGGSNQPQHF
TRBJ2-1 NA TRBV5-1 CASSLGDFEQFF
TRBJ1-1 NA TRBV29-1 CSVEEQGGGTEAFF
TRBJ2-2 once TRBV4-1 CASTPAGGPPGELFF
TRBJ2-1 many TRBV29-1 CSAGTGVGNEQFF
TRBJ2-3 NA TRBV5-1 CASSSTLSTDTQYF
TRBJ1-5 NA TRBV18 CASSRSPGVWDSNQPQHF
TRBJ1-2 NA TRBV4-1 CASSHRDRDGYTF
NA NA TRBV29-1 CSARGLLYEQYF
TRBJ1-4 few TRBV7-9 CASSLADGRTATNEKLFF
TRBJ1-3 NA TRBV3-1 CASSMSGNTIYF
TRBJ2-6 many TRBV4-2 CASSQDPNSGANVLTF
TRBJ2-4 many TRBV3-1 CASSEVRVAKNIQYF